The clone carrying this TCR beta chain is classed as medium-sized. Other DNA sequences within the sample encode an identical CDR3. The source of the sample is a study of blood T cell repertoires in COVID-19. Study at large: Researchers got acute and convalescent COVID-19 samples from the United States, Italy and Spain.

From germline, CDR1 is MDHEN and CDR2 SYDVKM. The V and J ends lost 5 bases and 2 bases respectively, with 9 bases between them. CDR3 length: 13 residues. How the authors handled the data: Reference gene primer amplification in the assay estimated nucleated cell counts. Profiled with immunoSEQ multiplex PCR; TCRdb holds only in-frame clones, not every one. Clonal size and the V and J genes are those of that table, whereas D and trimming came from the DNA. The sample shows about 58,000 clones, approximately 87% of them seen only once. The chain carries TRBV28 and TRBJ1-2, with a weak D call TRBD1 (5 bases). The sequenced material came from peripheral blood. The TCR sequence derives from a man between 40 and 49 years old with active COVID-19. CDR3 coding DNA: TGTGCCAGCAGTCCTGGACAAAACTATGGCTACACCTTC. The encoded protein is CASSPGQNYGYTF.